This TCR beta chain was captured by sequencing in a study of spatial heterogeneity in lung cancer. Study results and limitations: Blood contained ubiquitous expanded tumor TCRs more at resection than at follow-up.

V was clipped by 0 bases and J by 0 bases, with 15 bases between them. This CDR3 has 17 amino acids. The germline V gene has CDR1 LGHDT and CDR2 YNNKEL (reference sequence). A few counts support this clonotype. Its antigen is still unknown. Since the library was made to target alpha chains, this beta chain is a stray read and its abundance is not meaningful. Described time point: sample taken at primary tumor resection. Whole RNA obtained from tumor, nontumor lung or frozen PBMC underwent sequencing without sorting. The donors, around 71 patients with untreated early-stage non-small cell lung cancer, provided the samples. Individual TCR cDNA molecules each bore their own unique molecular identifier. TCRdb reprocessed the 5' RACE reads with MiXCR, giving one entry per CDR3 protein. The profile shows around 11,000 distinct CDR3 sequences, approximately 6.7% of them singletons.

This chain links TRBV3-1 with TRBJ2-7; no firm D call. The receptor comes from a male donor with early-stage non-small cell lung cancer. Sequenced material: PBMCs, taken at surgery. This chain's CDR3 is CASSQDRGLKASYEQYF. The CDR3 bases are TGTGCCAGCAGCCAAGATCGAGGTTTGAAAGCCTCCTACGAGCAGTACTTC.